Each of the 31 T cell receptor beta chains below was sequenced from the same sample in a study of cytomegalovirus exposure and HLA in healthy donors. Primers included in the PCR were 60 Vbeta and 13 Jbeta primers. TCRdb keeps only in-frame clones here, not all; method: immunoSEQ multiplex PCR. The sample lists 90,000 to 120,000 clones, about 79% seen once, with approximately 2.5% in the top ten. The source material was PBMCs. The origin of the receptors is a man over 45 in good health and CMV-seropositive.

The J gene is TRBJ2-1, the V gene TRBV10-3; D not resolved. Trimming removed 3 bases from V and 1 base from J, with 10 bases in between. Germline V gene lookup returns CDR1 ENHRY and CDR2 SYGVKD. The CDR3 contains 15 residues. The DNA of the CDR3 is TGTGCCATCAGTGACAGGTCATTATCCTACAATGAGCAGTTCTTC. Encoded protein: CAISDRSLSYNEQFF.

A single count supports this clone. The genes are TRBV9 and TRBJ1-6; D not resolved. The CDR3 totals 12 residues. The germline V gene has CDR1 SGDLS and CDR2 YYNGEE. Deletions cut 3 bases from V and 9 bases from J, with 7 bases between. Written as DNA, the CDR3 is TGTGCCAGCAGCGGCGCTTCTTCACCCCTCCACTTT. Its translation is CASSGASSPLHF.

The chain uses TRBV30 and TRBJ1-2, with D hard to call. Germline CDR1 GTSNPN, CDR2 SVGIG (reference sequence). V was cut by 0 bases and J by 3 bases, with 8 bases left in between. The CDR3 length is 13 residues. CDR3: CAWSVSSDYGYTF. DNA of the CDR3: TGTGCCTGGAGTGTTTCCTCCGACTATGGCTACACCTTC.

In DNA, the CDR3 is TGCGCCAGCAGCCCACCCTGGCGGGAGGGCCTTTGGGGGAGCACAGATACGCAGTATTTT. This sequence encodes CASSPPWREGLWGSTDTQYF. The chain joins TRBV5-1 to TRBJ2-3, with 9 bases fitting TRBD2. CDR3 length: 20 amino acids. The germline V gene encodes CDR1 SGHRS and CDR2 YFSETQ. Trimming cost V 4 bases and J 0 bases; bases outside gene matches: 18.

This clone was detected once. The rearrangement links TRBV29-1 to TRBJ1-2, with 11 bases aligning to TRBD1. The V gene's germline CDR1 is SQVTM and CDR2 ANQGSEA. With V trimmed by 5 bases and J by 5 bases, 13 bases remained unmatched. This CDR3 spans 16 amino acids. The CDR3 spells CSVWTGGIGGSYGYTF. The CDR3 DNA reads TGCAGCGTTTGGACAGGGGGCATAGGAGGTTCATATGGCTACACCTTC.

The rearrangement uses TRBV2 and TRBJ1-2; no definite D call. This CDR3 region has 10 residues. Germline assignment: CDR1 SNHLY and CDR2 FYNNEI. V was pared by 5 bases and J by 8 bases, with 6 bases between. For the CDR3, the DNA is TGTGCCAGCAGTACCGGGGGCTACACCTTC. This codes for CASSTGGYTF.

The chain combines TRBV21-1 with TRBJ2-2; TRBD2, the table's D call, lacks a check against the DNA. TRBV21-1 is listed as a pseudogene. CDR3 size: 18 residues. The CDR3 region has the DNA TGTGCCAGCAGCACATTGTATCGCGGTTTCGCGAACACCGGGGAGCTGTTTTTT. Its translation: CASSTLYRGFANTGELFF.

In its sample, this clone was seen once. The J gene is TRBJ2-1, the V gene TRBV19, with 9 bases lining up with TRBD2. CDR1 is LNHDA and CDR2 is SQIVND in the germline V gene (reference sequence). The CDR3 sequence is 15 residues long. With V trimmed by 5 bases and J by 5 bases, 7 bases remained unmatched. The chain's CDR3 is CASSLGVAGDNEQFF. In DNA form, the CDR3 reads TGTGCCAGTAGTCTCGGGGTAGCGGGAGACAATGAGCAGTTCTTC.

The rearrangement joins TRBV6-6 to TRBJ1-2; TRBD1 is a possible D gene (6 bases). CDR1 is MNHNY and CDR2 is SVGAGI in the germline V gene (reference sequence). The V gene lost 4 bases and the J gene lost 4 bases, with 13 bases spanning the gap. This CDR3 has 14 amino acids. CDR3 protein: CASSLGGTSYGYTF. CDR3 in DNA: TGTGCCAGCAGTTTAGGGGGAACGAGCTATGGCTACACCTTC.

This chain uses TRBV7-9 with TRBJ2-1; maybe TRBD1 (5 bases). The germline CDR1 and CDR2 sequences are SEHNR and FQNEAQ (reference sequence). This CDR3 spans 15 amino acids. V gave up 7 bases and J gave up 0 bases, with 13 bases separating them. CDR3: CASTLQASSYNEQFF. CDR3 bases: TGTGCCAGCACCCTACAGGCGAGCTCCTACAATGAGCAGTTCTTC.

The chain carries TRBV7-3 and TRBJ1-1; D call uncertain. Germline CDR1 reads SGHTA; CDR2 reads FQGTGA. Trimming stripped 4 bases from V and 0 bases from J, with 6 bases between. The CDR3 is 13 residues long. The CDR3 DNA sequence: TGTGCCAGCAGCTCCAACATGAACACTGAAGCTTTCTTT. Translated: CASSSNMNTEAFF.

This clone was detected once. For the CDR3, the DNA is TGTGCCAGCAGTGCACAGGGGGGGACTGAAGCTTTCTTT. The encoded protein is CASSAQGGTEAFF. J is TRBJ1-1 and V is TRBV27, with 8 bases that match TRBD1. The CDR3 contains 13 residues. Germline CDR1 and CDR2: MNHEY and SMNVEV (reference sequence). Trimming at V came to 5 bases and at J to 5 bases, leaving 4 bases not matched to a gene.

The chain links TRBV5-1 to TRBJ1-2; D possibly corresponds to TRBD1 (5 bases). The germline V gene encodes CDR1 SGHRS and CDR2 YFSETQ. This CDR3 has 14 amino acids. Trimming stripped 4 bases from V and 2 bases from J, with 12 bases between. The CDR3 region is CASSPGDGNYGYTF. In DNA, the CDR3 is TGCGCCAGCAGCCCGGGGGACGGGAACTATGGCTACACCTTC.

The chain's CDR3 is CASSLYRGVGETQYF. Here the CDR3 DNA reads TGTGCCAGCAGCTTATACAGGGGTGTAGGCGAGACCCAGTACTTC. This chain uses TRBV7-2 with TRBJ2-5, with 7 bases aligning to TRBD1. After removal of 2 bases from V and 5 bases from J, the junction contained 8 bases not matched to a gene. Germline CDR1 is SGHTA and CDR2 is FQGNSA. The CDR3 covers 15 residues.

Of note for this clone: The sample has other DNA sequences that encode this CDR3 too. V gene TRBV18 combines with J gene TRBJ2-2; 9 positions agree with TRBD1. CDR1 KGHSH and CDR2 LQKENI come from the germline V gene. V was pared by 3 bases and J by 4 bases, with 3 bases of the junction left unmatched. This CDR3 is built from 15 residues. CDR3 loop: CASSPGQGGTGELFF. CDR3 DNA: TGTGCCAGCTCACCGGGACAGGGCGGCACCGGGGAGCTGTTTTTT.

This clone was seen a single time. The chain employs TRBV2 and TRBJ2-3, with 8 bases matching TRBD2. The germline V gene has CDR1 SNHLY and CDR2 FYNNEI. V was pared by 4 bases and J by 4 bases, with 10 bases of the junction left unmatched. The CDR3 length is 16 residues. CDR3 sequence: CASSAWRGAGADTQYF. The CDR3 DNA reads as TGTGCCAGCAGTGCGTGGCGGGGGGCGGGGGCAGATACGCAGTATTTT.

On this clone itself: A read error may account for a junction end that differs from germline. The gene calls are TRBV4-2 and TRBJ2-2, with D possibly TRBD2 on 5 matching bases. The CDR3 totals 14 residues. Germline values: CDR1 LGHNA, CDR2 YNFKEQ. The CDR3 DNA follows: TGTGCCAGCAGCCTCGGCGGGTCTCCCGGGGAACTGTTTTTT. Its protein product is CASSLGGSPGELFF.

This clone has just one count. J is TRBJ1-5 and V is TRBV28; TRBD1 might be the D (5 bases). Germline values: CDR1 MDHEN, CDR2 SYDVKM. The CDR3 sequence is 12 residues long. Trimming removed 6 bases from V and 4 bases from J, with 7 bases in between. The CDR3 coding sequence is TGTGCCAGCAGGCGGACAAATCAGCCCCAGCATTTT. Its protein product is CASRRTNQPQHF.

The chain has TRBV27 and TRBJ1-5; D is possibly TRBD1 (5 bases). The CDR3 totals 15 residues. The V and J ends lost 8 bases and 5 bases respectively, with 19 bases between them. Per germline, CDR1 MNHEY and CDR2 SMNVEV (reference sequence). The CDR3 DNA is TGTGCCAGCCGTTGGGGGGGGTCCGAGGATCAGCCCCAGCATTTT. It translates to CASRWGGSEDQPQHF.

This clone has a single count. V gene TRBV27 combines with J gene TRBJ1-2, with D perhaps TRBD1 (5 bases). This CDR3 has 13 amino acids. Germline assignment: CDR1 MNHEY and CDR2 SMNVEV (reference sequence). Between the trimmed V and J ends, which lost 2 bases and 3 bases, there was a span of 7 bases. This chain's CDR3 is CASSLGADYGYTF. CDR3 bases: TGTGCCAGCAGTTTAGGGGCTGACTATGGCTACACCTTC.

This chain uses TRBV5-1 with TRBJ2-2; 7 nucleotides line up with TRBD2. Germline loops: CDR1 SGHRS, CDR2 YFSETQ. The CDR3 consists of 19 residues. Trimming removed 2 bases from V and 0 bases from J; junction bases left unmatched: 13. The CDR3 nucleotides read TGCGCCAGCAGCTTCCCCCGCGAGCGGACTAGGTCGAACACCGGGGAGCTGTTTTTT. As protein: CASSFPRERTRSNTGELFF.

The chain combines TRBV25-1 with TRBJ1-1; TRBD1 might be the D (5 bases). The CDR3 length is 13 residues. V was cut by 5 bases and J by 1 base, with 8 bases left in between. Per germline, CDR1 MGHDK and CDR2 SYGVNS. DNA for the CDR3: TGTGCCAGCAGTATAGGGGCGAACACTGAAGCTTTCTTT. Protein sequence: CASSIGANTEAFF.

This clone showed up just a few times. This chain uses TRBV9 with TRBJ2-7, with D perhaps matching TRBD2 (7 bases). This CDR3 has 15 residues. Germline V gene lookup returns CDR1 SGDLS and CDR2 YYNGEE. V was shortened by 0 bases and J by 5 bases, with 15 bases between the two germline ends. In DNA form, the CDR3 reads TGTGCCAGCAGCGTAGGGACGGGGGGCTCGCACGAGCAGTACTTC. Translating it yields CASSVGTGGSHEQYF.

The chain couples TRBV5-1 to TRBJ1-2; possible D gene TRBD1, 6 bases. The CDR3 extends over 17 amino acids. Germline V CDR1 and CDR2: SGHRS, YFSETQ. Between the trimmed V and J ends, which lost 0 bases and 8 bases, there was a span of 23 bases. CDR3 nucleotides: TGCGCCAGCAGCTTGGTGGGAAGAAGAGGGGACAATCAGGGCTACACCTTC. This translates into CASSLVGRRGDNQGYTF.

The genes are TRBV30 and TRBJ2-7; 8 bases line up with TRBD2. Germline lookup yields CDR1 GTSNPN and CDR2 SVGIG (reference sequence). Trimming took 2 bases from V and 9 from J; bases not matched to a gene: 6. This CDR3 region has 12 residues. CDR3 nucleotide sequence: TGTGCCTGGAGTCGAGGGAGCGGGGGGCAGTACTTC. It translates to CAWSRGSGGQYF.

This clone was seen a handful of times. The gene calls are TRBV5-6 and TRBJ2-3, with D hard to call. The CDR3 has 11 residues. V was pared by 4 bases and J by 5 bases, with 5 bases between. Germline V lookup: CDR1 SGHDT, CDR2 YYEEEE. CDR3 amino acids: CASSREDTQYF. The CDR3 region has the DNA TGTGCCAGCAGCCGAGAAGATACGCAGTATTTT.

This sequence joins TRBV6-5 and TRBJ1-3, with TRBD1 as a possible D gene (5 bases). The CDR3 contains 13 residues. The germline V and J ends were trimmed by 6 bases and 4 bases, with 10 bases remaining between them. The germline V gene has CDR1 MNHEY and CDR2 SVGAGI. The chain's CDR3 is CASRDTGGNTIYF. The CDR3 region has the DNA TGTGCCAGCAGGGACACCGGAGGAAACACCATATATTTT.

The chain combines TRBV4-1 with TRBJ2-1, with 8 bases matching TRBD2. The V segment lost 3 bases and the J segment 0 bases; nucleotides outside the gene matches: 4. The CDR3 contains 16 residues. The germline gives CDR1 MGHRA, CDR2 YSYEKL. The CDR3 DNA follows: TGCGCCAGCAGCCAGAGGCGGGGGGACTCCTACAATGAGCAGTTCTTC. This codes for CASSQRRGDSYNEQFF.

This chain connects TRBV9 to TRBJ2-2; D may be TRBD1 (5 bases). With 4 bases removed from V and 4 bases from J, the gap between germline ends came to 14 bases. The CDR3 is made up of 15 amino acids. CDR1 SGDLS and CDR2 YYNGEE come from the germline V gene. The CDR3 sequence is CASSPTRQSTGELFF. CDR3 in DNA: TGTGCCAGCAGCCCGACTCGACAGAGCACCGGGGAGCTGTTTTTT.

This rearrangement joins TRBV7-3 to TRBJ2-1, with D tentatively TRBD1 (6 bases). The CDR3 spans 15 residues. Germline V gene lookup returns CDR1 SGHTA and CDR2 FQGTGA. V lost 5 bases to trimming and J lost 3 bases, with 14 bases between them. CDR3 DNA sequence: TGTGCCAGCAGCCGGGACAACAGAGGCTACAATGAGCAGTTCTTC. This gives the protein CASSRDNRGYNEQFF.

The chain employs TRBV18 and TRBJ2-5; possible D gene TRBD1, 7 bases. The germline V gene encodes CDR1 KGHSH and CDR2 LQKENI. The V and J ends lost 6 bases and 5 bases respectively, with 13 bases between them. CDR3 length equals 13 residues. The CDR3 DNA reads TGTGCCAGCTCGCTTGGAGGGGGCGAGACCCAGTACTTC. It encodes CASSLGGGETQYF.